These 31 T cell receptor beta chains were sequenced from one sample in a study of blood T cell repertoires in COVID-19. Libraries were prepared by immunoSEQ multiplex PCR; TCRdb keeps only in-frame clonotypes and omits some of them. Of tens of thousands of clones listed, around 93% are singletons. Source material: peripheral blood. All receptors derive from a man between 45 and 60 years old with acute or convalescent COVID-19.

This clone has more than one count but fewer than ten. The rearrangement uses TRBV5-4 and TRBJ2-3; TRBD2 matches 9 bases. The CDR3 runs to 13 residues. Trimming removed 1 base from V and 6 bases from J; junction bases left unmatched: 0. Germline V gives CDR1 SGHNT, CDR2 YYREEE (reference sequence). The CDR3 DNA follows: TGTGCCAGCAGCTTGAGCGGGGGGGATACGCAGTATTTT. Encoded protein: CASSLSGGDTQYF. Based on the CDR3 plus reference TRBV5-4 and TRBJ2-3, the full variable domain is ETGVTQSPTHLIKTRGQQVTLRCSSQSGHNTVSWYQQALGQGPQFIFQYYREEENGRGNFPPRFSGLQFPNYSSELNVNALELDDSALYLCASSLSGGDTQYFGPGTRLTVL.

The chain recombines TRBV11-2 with TRBJ2-7; the match to TRBD1 covers 9 bases. The V segment lost 0 bases and the J segment 9 bases; nucleotides outside the gene matches: 6. Germline values: CDR1 SGHAT, CDR2 FQNNGV. This CDR3 is 14 amino acids long. The CDR3 region has the DNA TGTGCCAGCAGCTTAGAGGGACAGGGCTTAGGGCAGTACTTC. It is translated as CASSLEGQGLGQYF. The variable domain in full, completed from reference TRBV11-2 and TRBJ2-7, reads EAGVAQSPRYKIIEKRQSVAFWCNPISGHATLYWYQQILGQGPKLLIQFQNNGVVDDSQLPKDRFSAERLKGVDSTLKIQPAKLEDSAVYLCASSLEGQGLGQYFGPGTRLTVT.

The V call is TRBV29-1, the J call TRBJ2-3; 9 bases are shared with TRBD1. Germline V gene sequence: CDR1 SQVTM, CDR2 ANQGSEA. The CDR3 totals 18 residues. V trimming: 8 bases; J trimming: 1 base; junction bases outside the gene matches: 19. In DNA form, the CDR3 reads TGCAGCTCCCGGGACAGGGCGGTTTCGCTCAAGGGCACAGATACGCAGTATTTT. It encodes CSSRDRAVSLKGTDTQYF.

The chain combines TRBV9 with TRBJ2-3; TRBD2 matches at 8 bases. J gave up 2 bases and V 3 bases, and 8 bases lay outside the gene matches. The germline gives CDR1 SGDLS, CDR2 YYNGEE. The CDR3 runs to 16 residues. The CDR3 region has the DNA TGTGCCAGCAGCGGAGACGAGCGGGGGCCCACAGATACGCAGTATTTT. Translated, it gives CASSGDERGPTDTQYF.

The V and J genes are TRBV5-8 and TRBJ1-6, with 7 bases identical to TRBD1. The germline gives CDR1 SGHTS, CDR2 YDEGEE. Losses at the gene ends were 3 bases for V and 7 bases for J; bases not matched to a gene: 7. The CDR3 consists of 15 residues. For the CDR3, the DNA is TGTGCCAGCAGCTACGGGACAGTGGGGAATTCACCCCTCCACTTT. This sequence encodes CASSYGTVGNSPLHF.

The rearrangement uses TRBV19 and TRBJ1-5; no reliable D call. The CDR3 is 15 amino acids. Looked up from germline, CDR1 is LNHDA and CDR2 is SQIVND (reference sequence). Trimming cost V 1 base and J 4 bases, with 11 bases left between them. The CDR3 DNA sequence: TGTGCCAGTAGTATAGGAACAGCCATTAATCAGCCCCAGCATTTT. The encoded protein is CASSIGTAINQPQHF.

This chain links TRBV20-1 with TRBJ2-2, with 9 bases aligning to TRBD2. Germline trimming cut 3 bases from V and 3 bases from J; bases unmatched to any gene: 5. Germline lookup yields CDR1 DFQATT and CDR2 SNEGSKA (reference sequence). CDR3 size: 15 residues. For the CDR3, the DNA is TGCAGTGCTAGTCCGCGGGGGGGCGACACCGGGGAGCTGTTTTTT. It translates to CSASPRGGDTGELFF.

J is TRBJ2-1 and V is TRBV19, with 8 bases fitting TRBD2. The V gene's germline CDR1 is LNHDA and CDR2 SQIVND (reference sequence). V trimming: 6 bases; J trimming: 8 bases; junction bases outside the gene matches: 9. The length of the CDR3 is 14 residues. Here the CDR3 reads CASREGLASDEQFF. The CDR3 bases are TGTGCCAGTAGGGAAGGACTAGCCTCAGATGAGCAGTTCTTC.

This clone appeared once. The J gene is TRBJ1-2, the V gene TRBV12-3 or TRBV12-4; D is unresolved. The V and J ends lost 3 bases and 7 bases respectively, with 9 bases between them. The CDR3 extends over 12 amino acids. This chain's CDR3 is CASSFSSSGYTF. The CDR3 DNA reads as TGTGCCAGCAGTTTTTCCTCGAGTGGCTACACCTTC.

Here the CDR3 DNA reads TGCGCCAGCAGCTTGGGGCAGCGGCGGGGGAACACAGATACGCAGTATTTT. Translated, it gives CASSLGQRRGNTDTQYF. V and J are TRBV5-1 and TRBJ2-3; TRBD2 matches at 7 bases. Germline V gives CDR1 SGHRS, CDR2 YFSETQ. V dropped 0 bases and J dropped 2; count of bases not matched to a gene: 9. This CDR3 contains 17 residues.

The chain uses TRBV27 and TRBJ1-2, with 7 bases fitting TRBD1. V lost 6 bases to trimming and J lost 3 bases; unmatched junction nucleotides: 4. The CDR3 is made up of 13 amino acids. Germline V lookup: CDR1 MNHEY, CDR2 SMNVEV (reference sequence). As DNA, the CDR3 is TGTGCCAGCAGACTTACAGGGGACTATGGCTACACCTTC. Translated: CASRLTGDYGYTF.

The chain employs TRBV11-2 and TRBJ1-4; 8 nucleotides match TRBD1. The germline V gene encodes CDR1 SGHAT and CDR2 FQNNGV. V dropped 1 base and J dropped 4; count of bases not matched to a gene: 2. CDR3 length equals 15 residues. The CDR3 here is CASSLATGVNEKLFF. The CDR3 coding sequence is TGTGCCAGCAGCTTAGCGACAGGGGTTAATGAAAAACTGTTTTTT.

The chain employs TRBV3-1 (or the pseudogene TRBV3-2) and TRBJ1-1; D is unresolved. The germline V gene has CDR1 LGHDT and CDR2 YNNKEL (reference sequence). The length of the CDR3 is 13 residues. Trimming left V 3 bases short and J 2 bases short, with 7 bases between. The CDR3 nucleotides read TGTGCCAGCAGCCAGTCTCTTAACACTGAAGCTTTCTTT. Its protein product is CASSQSLNTEAFF.

The rearrangement uses TRBV2 and TRBJ1-2; D not resolved. CDR3 length equals 15 residues. Trimming removed 2 bases at V and 0 bases at J, with 10 bases between. Germline CDR1 and CDR2: SNHLY and FYNNEI. The CDR3, as DNA: TGTGCCAGCAGTGAAATCACAGCTCCTAACTATGGCTACACCTTC. This gives the protein CASSEITAPNYGYTF.

V and J are TRBV11-2 and TRBJ2-3; TRBD2 agrees at 15 bases. The length of the CDR3 is 17 residues. V trimming: 1 base; J trimming: 6 bases; junction bases outside the gene matches: 5. CDR1 SGHAT and CDR2 FQNNGV come from the germline V gene. This CDR3 reads CASSLGTSGGARDTQYF. In DNA form, the CDR3 reads TGTGCCAGCAGCTTAGGGACTAGCGGGGGGGCCAGGGATACGCAGTATTTT.

The chain has TRBV21-1 and TRBJ2-1; the D call TRBD2 from the table was never checked on the DNA. TRBV21-1 is annotated as a pseudogene. The CDR3 consists of 16 residues. CDR3 region: CASSKVGGASYNEQFF. The CDR3 nucleotides read TGTGCCAGCAGCAAAGTAGGAGGGGCAAGCTACAATGAGCAGTTCTTC.

The chain carries TRBV24-1 and TRBJ2-5, with TRBD2 identical over 10 bases. This CDR3 is built from 18 residues. The germline gives CDR1 KGHDR, CDR2 SFDVKD. The V segment lost 10 bases and the J segment 2 bases; nucleotides outside the gene matches: 18. The CDR3 loop reads CATDPGTSATSLQETQYF. The CDR3 DNA reads as TGTGCCACGGACCCCGGGACTAGCGCAACATCTCTTCAAGAGACCCAGTACTTC.

By sample share, this clone is medium-sized. The DNA of the CDR3 is TGTGCCAGCAGCTTTTCGGACATGAATGAGCAGTTCTTC. This translates into CASSFSDMNEQFF. The V call is TRBV7-2, the J call TRBJ2-1, with TRBD1 as a possible D gene (5 bases). V lost 3 bases and J 7 bases, leaving 10 bases between the germline ends. The CDR3 length is 13 residues. Germline CDR1 SGHTA, CDR2 FQGNSA.

The chain is built from TRBV12-3 or TRBV12-4 and TRBJ1-4; no clear D gene. This CDR3 comprises 12 residues. V was cut by 3 bases and J by 10 bases, with 9 bases left in between. The CDR3 DNA reads TGTGCCAGCAGTTTTTCCATCGGAAAACTGTTTTTT. Translated: CASSFSIGKLFF.

This chain links TRBV6-5 with TRBJ1-5; TRBD1 aligns across 9 bases. From germline, CDR1 is MNHEY and CDR2 SVGAGI. The V and J ends lost 6 bases and 1 base, in that order; junction bases with no gene match: 7. The CDR3 spans 16 residues. CDR3 sequence: CASSYGTGSSNQPQHF. CDR3 coding DNA: TGTGCCAGCAGCTACGGGACAGGGAGCAGCAATCAGCCCCAGCATTTT.

V gene TRBV3-1 (or the pseudogene TRBV3-2) combines with J gene TRBJ1-2; 7 bases align to TRBD1. Germline lookup yields CDR1 LGHDT and CDR2 YNNKEL (reference sequence). After removal of 5 bases from V and 4 bases from J, the junction contained 4 bases not matched to a gene. There are 13 residues in the CDR3. The CDR3 region has the DNA TGTGCCAGCAGCGTAACAGGGGCCTATGGCTACACCTTC. The encoded protein is CASSVTGAYGYTF.

This clone was detected once. The chain joins TRBV11-2 to TRBJ1-2; a weak D match, TRBD1 (6 bases). This CDR3 region has 13 residues. Germline loops: CDR1 SGHAT, CDR2 FQNNGV. With 1 base removed from V and 7 bases from J, the gap between germline ends came to 10 bases. The CDR3 region has the DNA TGTGCCAGCAGCTTAGGACAGGTTATTGGCTACACCTTC. Translating it yields CASSLGQVIGYTF.

The rearrangement links TRBV19 to TRBJ1-5; 9 bases match TRBD1. CDR3 length: 15 amino acids. CDR1 LNHDA and CDR2 SQIVND come from the germline V gene (reference sequence). Here the CDR3 reads CAAGQGTNSNQPQHF. The DNA for the CDR3 is TGTGCGGCGGGACAGGGTACAAATAGCAATCAGCCCCAGCATTTT.

Comments on this clone: An end of the junction differs from the germline gene, which may be a read error. This chain connects TRBV3-1 (or the pseudogene TRBV3-2) to TRBJ2-4; a possible D gene is TRBD2 (5 bases). Germline CDR1 LGHDT, CDR2 YNNKEL (reference sequence). This CDR3 region has 15 residues. The CDR3 DNA sequence: TGTGCCAGCAGCCAAGATTCGGAGGCCAGAAACATTCAGTACTTC. This sequence encodes CASSQDSEARNIQYF.

The V call is TRBV29-1, the J call TRBJ1-2; weak D call: TRBD1 (5 bases). CDR3 length equals 11 residues. The germline CDR1 and CDR2 sequences are SQVTM and ANQGSEA. V lost 4 bases to trimming and J lost 5 bases, with 8 bases between them. The CDR3 is CSVVTAYGYTF. The CDR3 bases are TGCAGCGTTGTGACAGCGTATGGCTACACCTTC.

The chain employs TRBV19 and TRBJ2-3; maybe TRBD1 (6 bases). Trimming pared 1 base from V and 6 bases from J, leaving 14 bases between. Germline CDR1 and CDR2: LNHDA and SQIVND (reference sequence). This CDR3 comprises 15 residues. As DNA, the CDR3 is TGTGCCAGTAGTATAGGACAGGCCCCAATCGATACGCAGTATTTT. Translated, it gives CASSIGQAPIDTQYF.

The J gene is TRBJ1-1, the V gene TRBV9; 7 bases are shared with TRBD1. Germline V lookup: CDR1 SGDLS, CDR2 YYNGEE. The CDR3 extends over 16 amino acids. V lost 1 base, J lost 6 bases, and 12 bases stayed unmatched. DNA of the CDR3: TGTGCCAGCAGCGTACTCAAGACAGGGTTCGGCGCTGAAGCTTTCTTT. This codes for CASSVLKTGFGAEAFF.

The V and J genes are TRBV27 and TRBJ1-3; D uncertain. With 11 bases removed from V and 4 bases from J, the gap between germline ends came to 21 bases. The germline V gene has CDR1 MNHEY and CDR2 SMNVEV (reference sequence). The CDR3 runs 15 residues. CDR3 sequence: CAYSGRYGSGNTIYF. The CDR3 DNA sequence: TGTGCCTACAGCGGGAGGTATGGGTCCGGAAACACCATATATTTT.

V is TRBV19 and J is TRBJ1-1; no reliable D call. Trimming shortened V by 5 bases and J by 1 base, and 5 bases separated the two germline ends. CDR1 is LNHDA and CDR2 is SQIVND in the germline V gene (reference sequence). The CDR3 is 12 residues long. In DNA, the CDR3 is TGTGCCAGTAGTCCCCAGAACACTGAAGCTTTCTTT. This sequence encodes CASSPQNTEAFF.

The chain links TRBV5-4 to TRBJ2-7, with 8 bases lining up with TRBD2. This CDR3 has 16 amino acids. Germline-derived CDR1 and CDR2 are SGHNT and YYREEE (reference sequence). V trimming: 1 base; J trimming: 3 bases; junction bases outside the gene matches: 9. The CDR3 nucleotides are TGTGCCAGCAGCTTGACGGGCGGGGGGAACATCTACGAGCAGTACTTC. This translates into CASSLTGGGNIYEQYF.

CDR3 DNA sequence: TGTGCCACCAGCAGGGCCGGGACAGTTCCGTACAAGACTGAAGCTTTCTTT. Its translation: CATSRAGTVPYKTEAFF. The chain links TRBV15 to TRBJ1-1; 7 bases align to TRBD1. Looked up from germline, CDR1 is LNHNV and CDR2 is YYDKDF (reference sequence). The CDR3 loop spans 17 amino acids. Germline trimming cut 3 bases from V and 5 bases from J; bases unmatched to any gene: 15.